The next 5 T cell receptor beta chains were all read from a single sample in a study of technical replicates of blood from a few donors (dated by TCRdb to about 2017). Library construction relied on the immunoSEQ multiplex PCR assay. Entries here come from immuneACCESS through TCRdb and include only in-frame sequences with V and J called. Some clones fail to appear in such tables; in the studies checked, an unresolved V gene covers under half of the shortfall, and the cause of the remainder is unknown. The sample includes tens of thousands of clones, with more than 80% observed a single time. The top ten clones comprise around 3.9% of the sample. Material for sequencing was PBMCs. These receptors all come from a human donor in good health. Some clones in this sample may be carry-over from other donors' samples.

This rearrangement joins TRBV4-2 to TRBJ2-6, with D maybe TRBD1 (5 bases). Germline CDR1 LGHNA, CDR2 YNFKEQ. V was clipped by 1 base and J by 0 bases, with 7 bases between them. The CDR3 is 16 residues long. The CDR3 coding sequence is TGTGCCAGCAGCCAAGGGACAAGCTCTGGGGCCAACGTCCTGACTTTC. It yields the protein CASSQGTSSGANVLTF.

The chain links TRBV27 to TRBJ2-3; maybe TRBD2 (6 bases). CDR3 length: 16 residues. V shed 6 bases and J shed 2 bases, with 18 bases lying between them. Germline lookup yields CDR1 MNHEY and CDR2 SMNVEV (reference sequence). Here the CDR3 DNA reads TGTGCCAGCAGCACCCTACTCGGGAGTCCCACAGATACGCAGTATTTT. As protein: CASSTLLGSPTDTQYF.

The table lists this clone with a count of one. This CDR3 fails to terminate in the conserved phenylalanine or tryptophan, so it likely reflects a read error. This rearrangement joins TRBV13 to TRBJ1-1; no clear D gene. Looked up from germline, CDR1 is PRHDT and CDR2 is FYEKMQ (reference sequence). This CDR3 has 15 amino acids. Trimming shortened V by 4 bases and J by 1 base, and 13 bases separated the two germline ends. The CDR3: CASSYYLTANTEAFC. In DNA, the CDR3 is TGTGCCAGCAGCTACTACCTGACTGCGAACACTGAAGCTTTCTGT.

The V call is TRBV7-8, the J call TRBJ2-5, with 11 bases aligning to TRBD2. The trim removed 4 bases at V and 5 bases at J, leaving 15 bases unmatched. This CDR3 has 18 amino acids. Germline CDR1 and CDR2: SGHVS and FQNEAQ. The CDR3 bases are TGTGCCAGCAGCTCCGATTCGGAACTAGCGGGAGAATACGAGACCCAGTACTTC. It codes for CASSSDSELAGEYETQYF.

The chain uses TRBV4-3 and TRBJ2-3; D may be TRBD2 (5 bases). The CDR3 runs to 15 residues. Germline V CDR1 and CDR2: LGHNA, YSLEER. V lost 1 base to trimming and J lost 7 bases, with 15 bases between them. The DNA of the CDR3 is TGCGCCAGCAGCCAAGCAGCGGTGGGGTCGAATACGCAGTATTTT. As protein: CASSQAAVGSNTQYF.